Detailed here is one T cell receptor beta chain. V was cut by 5 bases and J by 2 bases, with 9 bases left in between. Germline CDR1 SNHLY, CDR2 FYNNEI. This CDR3 comprises 14 residues. The source of the sample is a study of blood T cell repertoires in COVID-19. Study summary: The cDNA or gDNA used as material had been derived from T cells, B-cell-depleted T cells, or PBMCs.

Patients in Seattle were enrolled during active infection, then followed longitudinally. Sequencing was performed with immunoSEQ multiplex PCR; in TCRdb, only in-frame clones are kept and a portion is missing. The sample consists of 250,000 to 350,000 clones, about nine tenths of them appearing once. The sequence derives from a woman under 40 with COVID-19, enrolled during active disease. The V call is TRBV2, the J call TRBJ2-2; TRBD1 might be the D (6 bases). The sequenced material came from peripheral blood. Here the CDR3 DNA reads TGTGCCAGCAGTAGGGACAAAAACACCGGGGAGCTGTTTTTT. Protein: CASSRDKNTGELFF.